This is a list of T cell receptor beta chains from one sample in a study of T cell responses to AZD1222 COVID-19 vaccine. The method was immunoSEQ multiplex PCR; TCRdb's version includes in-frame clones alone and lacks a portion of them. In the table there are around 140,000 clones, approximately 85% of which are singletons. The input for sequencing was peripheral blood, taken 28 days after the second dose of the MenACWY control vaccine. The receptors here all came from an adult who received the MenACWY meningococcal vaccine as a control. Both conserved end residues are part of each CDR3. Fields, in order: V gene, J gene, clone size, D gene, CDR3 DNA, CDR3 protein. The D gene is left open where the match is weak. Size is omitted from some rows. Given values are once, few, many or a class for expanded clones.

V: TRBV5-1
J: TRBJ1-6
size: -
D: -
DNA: TGCGCCAGCAGCTTGGTAGGGGGGGATTCACCCCTCCACTTT
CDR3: CASSLVGGDSPLHF

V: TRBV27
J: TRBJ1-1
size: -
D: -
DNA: TGTGCCAGCAGAGGGTCCGACAGAGACACTGAAGCTTTCTTT
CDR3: CASRGSDRDTEAFF

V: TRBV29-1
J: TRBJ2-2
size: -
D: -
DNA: TGCAGCGTTGACAAGGGGACCGGGGAGCTGTTTTTT
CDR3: CSVDKGTGELFF

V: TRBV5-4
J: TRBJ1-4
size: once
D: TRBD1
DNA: TGTGCCAGCAGCTTGACAGGGGTTAGGGAAAAACTGTTTTTT
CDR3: CASSLTGVREKLFF

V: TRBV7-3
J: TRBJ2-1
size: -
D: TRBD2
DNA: TGTGCCAGCAGCTTAGGACTAGCGGACCGCTACAATGAGCAGTTCTTC
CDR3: CASSLGLADRYNEQFF

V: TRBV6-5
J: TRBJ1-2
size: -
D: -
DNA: TGTGCCAGCAGTCAGGCAGGGCGGGGGTATGGCTACACCTTC
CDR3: CASSQAGRGYGYTF

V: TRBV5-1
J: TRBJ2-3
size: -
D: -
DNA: TGCGCCAGCAGCGTCGAGCGAGATACGCAGTATTTT
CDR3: CASSVERDTQYF

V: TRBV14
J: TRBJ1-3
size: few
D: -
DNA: TGTGCCAGCAGCCAAGCCCTCTCTGGGTCTGCTGGAAACACCATATATTTT
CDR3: CASSQALSGSAGNTIYF

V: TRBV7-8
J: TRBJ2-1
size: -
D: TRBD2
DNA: TGTGCCAGCAGCTTTACTAGCGCGAGGTTGGCGGGCTCCTACAATGAGCAGTTCTTC
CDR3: CASSFTSARLAGSYNEQFF

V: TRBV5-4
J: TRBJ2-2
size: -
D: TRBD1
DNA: TGTGCCAGCCGCACAACAGGGGGCACCGGGGAGCTGTTTTTT
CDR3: CASRTTGGTGELFF

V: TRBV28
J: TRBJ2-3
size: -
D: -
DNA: TGTGCCAGCATCGCACCGGGCCTCGGGACAGATACGCAGTATTTT
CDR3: CASIAPGLGTDTQYF

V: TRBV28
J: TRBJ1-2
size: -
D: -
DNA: TGTGCCAGCAGTCCCCGAGGACTGTCTAACTATGGCTACACCTTC
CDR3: CASSPRGLSNYGYTF

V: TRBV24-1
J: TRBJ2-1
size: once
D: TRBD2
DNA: TGTGCCACCAGTGACCTCGGAGCGGGAGGCAATGAGCAGTTCTTC
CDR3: CATSDLGAGGNEQFF

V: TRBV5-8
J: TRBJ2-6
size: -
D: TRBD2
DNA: TGTGCCAGCAGCAACTTCTATAGCGGGTCTGGGGCCAACGTCCTGACTTTC
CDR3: CASSNFYSGSGANVLTF

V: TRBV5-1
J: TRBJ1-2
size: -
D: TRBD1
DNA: TGCGCCAGCAGCTCTACAGGGGATGGCTACACCTTC
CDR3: CASSSTGDGYTF

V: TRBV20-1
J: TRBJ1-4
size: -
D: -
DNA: TGCAGTGCCCGAAATGAAAAACTGTTTTTT
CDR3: CSARNEKLFF

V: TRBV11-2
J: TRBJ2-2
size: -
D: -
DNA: TGTGCCAGCAGCCCCCGGACTAAGAACACCGGGGAGCTGTTTTTT
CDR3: CASSPRTKNTGELFF

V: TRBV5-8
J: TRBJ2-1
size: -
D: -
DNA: TGTGCCAGCAGCTTCCGGGGAGTCACCTACAATGAGCAGTTCTTC
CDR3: CASSFRGVTYNEQFF

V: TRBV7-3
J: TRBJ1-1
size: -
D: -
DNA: TGTGCCAGCAGCTTAGGGCCGGGTATGAACACTGAAGCTTTCTTT
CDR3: CASSLGPGMNTEAFF

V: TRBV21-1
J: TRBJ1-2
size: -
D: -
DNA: TGTGCCAGCAGCAAAGTAGAGGGACAGGTATATCAGCCTAGAGGCTACACCTTC
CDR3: CASSKVEGQVYQPRGYTF

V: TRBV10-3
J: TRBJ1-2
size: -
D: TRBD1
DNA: TGTGCCATCAGTGAGCCGACGGGACAGGTGCTAAGTGTAGGCTACACCTTC
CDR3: CAISEPTGQVLSVGYTF

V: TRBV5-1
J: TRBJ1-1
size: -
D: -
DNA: TGCGCCAGCAGCTTGGGACTCGTGAACAAGGAAGCTTTCTTT
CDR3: CASSLGLVNKEAFF

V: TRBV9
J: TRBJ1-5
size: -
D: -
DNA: TGTGCCAGCAGCCCCGGATTAGTAAGCAATCAGCCCCAGCATTTT
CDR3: CASSPGLVSNQPQHF

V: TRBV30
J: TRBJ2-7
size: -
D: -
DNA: TGTGCCTGGAGTCCTCTAGCGATCCCGTCTCACGAGCAGTACTTC
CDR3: CAWSPLAIPSHEQYF

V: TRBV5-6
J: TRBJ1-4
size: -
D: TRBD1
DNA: TGTGCCAGCAGCTTAACAGGGGGAGGAGGTGAAAAACTGTTTTTT
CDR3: CASSLTGGGGEKLFF

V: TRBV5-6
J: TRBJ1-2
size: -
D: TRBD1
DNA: TGTGCCAGCAGCTTGGCCAATCGACAGGGGGTGTATGGCTACACCTTC
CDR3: CASSLANRQGVYGYTF

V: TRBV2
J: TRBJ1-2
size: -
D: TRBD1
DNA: TGTGCCAGCACTTGGAGGCAGGGGGCTGAAGGCTACACCTTC
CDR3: CASTWRQGAEGYTF

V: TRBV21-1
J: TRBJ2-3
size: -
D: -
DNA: TGTGCCAGCAGCAAAAGAGCCCGGACAGAAAGTAGCACAGATACGCAGTATTTT
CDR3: CASSKRARTESSTDTQYF

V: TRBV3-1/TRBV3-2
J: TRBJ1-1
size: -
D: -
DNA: TGTGCCAGCAGCCAAGATCTGTCGGATGCTTTCTTT
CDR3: CASSQDLSDAFF

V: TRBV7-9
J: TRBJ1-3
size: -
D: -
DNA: TGTGCCAGCAGCCCTACTTCCGGGACCGGTGGAAACACCATATATTTT
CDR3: CASSPTSGTGGNTIYF

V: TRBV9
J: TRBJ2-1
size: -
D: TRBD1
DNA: TGTGCCAGCAGCGTAGGATCCGGACAGGGGGGGATTCAGGAGCAGTTCTTC
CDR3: CASSVGSGQGGIQEQFF

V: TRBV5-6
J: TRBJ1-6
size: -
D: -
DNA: TGTGCCAGCAGCTTGGTGGCAGGGAACTCACCCCTCCACTTT
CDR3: CASSLVAGNSPLHF

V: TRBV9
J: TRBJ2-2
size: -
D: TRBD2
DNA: TGTGCCAGCAGCGTAGTCGGGACTAGCGGGGGGTGGAACACCGGGGAGCTGTTTTTT
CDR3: CASSVVGTSGGWNTGELFF

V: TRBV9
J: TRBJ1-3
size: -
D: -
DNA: TGTGCCAGCAGCCCCCGGGATACCTCTGGAAACACCATATATTTT
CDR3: CASSPRDTSGNTIYF

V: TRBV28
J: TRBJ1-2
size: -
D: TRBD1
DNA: TGTGCCAGCAGTTTATCGGGACAGGGTAACTATGGCTACACCTTC
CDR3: CASSLSGQGNYGYTF

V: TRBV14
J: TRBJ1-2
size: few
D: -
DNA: TGTGCCAGCAGCCAAGTTGCACAGTTCTATGGCTACACCTTC
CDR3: CASSQVAQFYGYTF

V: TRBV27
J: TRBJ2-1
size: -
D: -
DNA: TGTGCCAGCAGTCGCCCCACCCTCCGCGGCAATGAGCAGTTCTTC
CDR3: CASSRPTLRGNEQFF

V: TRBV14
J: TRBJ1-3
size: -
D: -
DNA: TGTGCCAGCAGCCATCTACCAGCGGGCTCTGGAAACACCATATATTTT
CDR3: CASSHLPAGSGNTIYF

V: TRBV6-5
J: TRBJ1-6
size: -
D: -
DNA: TGTGCCAGCTCCGGCTCCTATAATTCACCCCTCCACTTT
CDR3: CASSGSYNSPLHF

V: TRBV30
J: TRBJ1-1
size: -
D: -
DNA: TGTGCCTGGAGTGTGCCGGGGGCTGGAGGGACTGAAGCTTTCTTT
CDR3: CAWSVPGAGGTEAFF